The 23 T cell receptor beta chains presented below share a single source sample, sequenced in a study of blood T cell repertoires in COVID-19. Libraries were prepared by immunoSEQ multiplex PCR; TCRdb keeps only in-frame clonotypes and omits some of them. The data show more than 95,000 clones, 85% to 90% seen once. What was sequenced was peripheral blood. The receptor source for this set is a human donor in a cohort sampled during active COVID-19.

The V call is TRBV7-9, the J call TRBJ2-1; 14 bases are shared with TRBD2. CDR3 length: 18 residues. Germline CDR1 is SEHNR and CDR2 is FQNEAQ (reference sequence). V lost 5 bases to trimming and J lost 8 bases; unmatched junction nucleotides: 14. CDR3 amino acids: CASSPTQRLAGGMDEQFF. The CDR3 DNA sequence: TGTGCCAGCAGCCCGACCCAGAGACTAGCGGGGGGGATGGATGAGCAGTTCTTC.

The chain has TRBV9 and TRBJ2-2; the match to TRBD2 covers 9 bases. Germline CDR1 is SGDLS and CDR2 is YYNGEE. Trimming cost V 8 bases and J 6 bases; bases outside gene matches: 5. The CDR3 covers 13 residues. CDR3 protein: CARAGGGPGELFF. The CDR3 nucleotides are TGTGCCAGAGCGGGAGGAGGGCCCGGGGAGCTGTTTTTT.

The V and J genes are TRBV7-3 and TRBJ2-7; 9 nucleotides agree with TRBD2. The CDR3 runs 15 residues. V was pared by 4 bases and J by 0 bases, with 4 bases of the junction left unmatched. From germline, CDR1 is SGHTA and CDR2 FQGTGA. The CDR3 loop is CASSSSSGASYEQYF. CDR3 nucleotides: TGTGCCAGCAGCTCTTCTAGCGGGGCCTCCTACGAGCAGTACTTC.

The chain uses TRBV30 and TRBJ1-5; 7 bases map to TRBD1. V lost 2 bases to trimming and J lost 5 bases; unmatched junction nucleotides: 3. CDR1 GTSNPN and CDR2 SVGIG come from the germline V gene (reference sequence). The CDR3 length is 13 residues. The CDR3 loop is CAWSLTGDQPQHF. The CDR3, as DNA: TGTGCCTGGAGTTTAACAGGGGATCAGCCCCAGCATTTT.

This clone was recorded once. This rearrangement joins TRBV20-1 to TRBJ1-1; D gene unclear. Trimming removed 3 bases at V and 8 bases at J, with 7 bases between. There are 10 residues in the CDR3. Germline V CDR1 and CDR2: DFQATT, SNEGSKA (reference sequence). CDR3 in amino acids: CSARLIEAFF. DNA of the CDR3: TGCAGTGCTAGGTTAATCGAAGCTTTCTTT.

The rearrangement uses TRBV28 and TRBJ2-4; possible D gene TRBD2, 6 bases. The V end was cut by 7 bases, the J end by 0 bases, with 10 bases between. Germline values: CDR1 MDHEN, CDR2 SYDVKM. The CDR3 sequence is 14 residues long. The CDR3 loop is CASTAGLAKNIQYF. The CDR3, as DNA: TGTGCCAGCACCGCGGGACTAGCCAAAAACATTCAGTACTTC.

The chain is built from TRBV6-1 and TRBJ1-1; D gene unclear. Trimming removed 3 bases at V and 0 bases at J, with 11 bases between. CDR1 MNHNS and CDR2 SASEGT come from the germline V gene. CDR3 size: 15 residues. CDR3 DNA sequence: TGTGCCAGCAGTGATGGATACGACATGAACACTGAAGCTTTCTTT. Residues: CASSDGYDMNTEAFF.

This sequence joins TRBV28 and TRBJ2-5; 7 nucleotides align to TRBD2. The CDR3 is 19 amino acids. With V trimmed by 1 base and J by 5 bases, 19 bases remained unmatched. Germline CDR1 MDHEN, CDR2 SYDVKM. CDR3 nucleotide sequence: TGTGCCAGCAGTTTATCGGGGTTAAAAAGCGGGGTCCCCGGGGAGACCCAGTACTTC. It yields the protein CASSLSGLKSGVPGETQYF.

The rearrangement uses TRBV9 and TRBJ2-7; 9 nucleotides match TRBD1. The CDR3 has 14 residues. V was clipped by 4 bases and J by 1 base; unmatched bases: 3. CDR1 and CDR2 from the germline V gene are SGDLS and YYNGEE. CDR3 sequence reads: CASSLGQGSYEQYF. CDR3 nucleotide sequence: TGTGCCAGCAGCCTCGGACAGGGGTCCTACGAGCAGTACTTC.

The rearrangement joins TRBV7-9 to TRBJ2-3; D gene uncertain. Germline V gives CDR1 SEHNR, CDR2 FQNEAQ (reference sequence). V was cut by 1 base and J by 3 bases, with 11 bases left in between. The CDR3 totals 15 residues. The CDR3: CASSLEVSRTDTQYF. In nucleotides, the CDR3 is TGTGCCAGCAGCTTAGAGGTTAGCCGAACAGATACGCAGTATTTT.

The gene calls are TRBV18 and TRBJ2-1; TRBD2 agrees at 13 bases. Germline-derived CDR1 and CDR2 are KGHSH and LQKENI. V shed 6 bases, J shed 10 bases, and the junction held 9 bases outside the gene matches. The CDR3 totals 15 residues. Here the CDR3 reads CASSFGLAGAEEQFF. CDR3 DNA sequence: TGTGCCAGCTCCTTCGGACTAGCGGGGGCCGAGGAGCAGTTCTTC.

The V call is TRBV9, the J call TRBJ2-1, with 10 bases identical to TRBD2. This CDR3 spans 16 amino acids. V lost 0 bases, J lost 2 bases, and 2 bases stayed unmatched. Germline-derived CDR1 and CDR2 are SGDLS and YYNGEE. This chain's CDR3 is CASSVGSGGAYNEQFF. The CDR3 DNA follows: TGTGCCAGCAGCGTAGGAAGCGGGGGGGCCTACAATGAGCAGTTCTTC. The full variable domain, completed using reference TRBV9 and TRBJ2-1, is DSGVTQTPKHLITATGQRVTLRCSPRSGDLSVYWYQQSLDQGLQFLIQYYNGEERAKGNILERFSAQQFPDLHSELNLSSLELGDSALYFCASSVGSGGAYNEQFFGPGTRLTVL.

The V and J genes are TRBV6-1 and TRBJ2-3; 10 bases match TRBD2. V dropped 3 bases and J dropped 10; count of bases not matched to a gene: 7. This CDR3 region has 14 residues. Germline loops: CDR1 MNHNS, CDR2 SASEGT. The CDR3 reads CASSDVAGGGSQYF. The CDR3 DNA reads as TGTGCCAGCAGTGATGTAGCGGGAGGAGGGTCGCAGTATTTT.

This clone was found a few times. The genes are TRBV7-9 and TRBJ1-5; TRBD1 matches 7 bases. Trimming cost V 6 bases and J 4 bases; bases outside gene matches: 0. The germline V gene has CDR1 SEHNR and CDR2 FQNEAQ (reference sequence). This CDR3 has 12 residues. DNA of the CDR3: TGTGCCAGCAGGACAGGGAATCAGCCCCAGCATTTT. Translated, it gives CASRTGNQPQHF.

CDR3 coding DNA: TGTGCCAGCAGCTCCCGTGGCGGGAGGACTAATGAGCAGTACTTC. It is translated as CASSSRGGRTNEQYF. The chain couples TRBV7-6 to TRBJ2-7, with 8 bases matching TRBD2. This CDR3 comprises 15 residues. Germline lookup yields CDR1 SGHVS and CDR2 FNYEAQ. Trimming took 4 bases from V and 7 from J; bases not matched to a gene: 12.

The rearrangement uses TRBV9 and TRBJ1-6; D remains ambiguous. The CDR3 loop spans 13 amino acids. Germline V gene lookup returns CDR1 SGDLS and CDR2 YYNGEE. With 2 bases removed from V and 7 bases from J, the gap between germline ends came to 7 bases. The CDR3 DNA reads TGTGCCAGCAGCGTGTCCTCCAATTCACCCCTCCACTTT. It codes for CASSVSSNSPLHF.

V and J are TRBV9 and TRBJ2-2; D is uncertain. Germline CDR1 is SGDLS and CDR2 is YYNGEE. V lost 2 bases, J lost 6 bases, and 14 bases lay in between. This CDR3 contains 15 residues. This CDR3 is CASSVESLRSGELFF. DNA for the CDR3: TGTGCCAGCAGCGTGGAGTCCCTAAGGTCCGGGGAGCTGTTTTTT.

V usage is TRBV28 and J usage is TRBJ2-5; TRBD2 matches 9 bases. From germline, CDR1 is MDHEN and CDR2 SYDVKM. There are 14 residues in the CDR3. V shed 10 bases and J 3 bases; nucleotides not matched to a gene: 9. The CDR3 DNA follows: TGTGCCACCGCAATTAGCGGGGGAGAAGAGACCCAGTACTTC. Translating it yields CATAISGGEETQYF.

The CDR3 region is CASSPGGAGVSYEQYF. CDR3 DNA: TGCGCCAGCAGTCCCGGGGGGGCGGGAGTCTCCTACGAGCAGTACTTC. The rearrangement joins TRBV23-1 to TRBJ2-7; 8 bases match TRBD2. TRBV23-1 is assigned to the ORF class and has an uncertain function. J was trimmed by 0 bases and V by 4 bases; bases with no gene match: 8. CDR3 length: 16 amino acids.

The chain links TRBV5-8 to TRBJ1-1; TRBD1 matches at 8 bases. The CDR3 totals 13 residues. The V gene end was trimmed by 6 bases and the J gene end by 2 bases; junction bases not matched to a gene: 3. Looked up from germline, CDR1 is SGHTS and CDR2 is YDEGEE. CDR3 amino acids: CASKDRVNTEAFF. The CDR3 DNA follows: TGTGCCAGCAAGGACAGGGTAAACACTGAAGCTTTCTTT. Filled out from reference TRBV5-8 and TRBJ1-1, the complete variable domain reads EAGVTQSPTHLIKTRGQQATLRCSPISGHTSVYWYQQALGLGLQFLLWYDEGEERNRGNFPPRFSGRQFPNYSSELNVNALELEDSALYLCASKDRVNTEAFFGQGTRLTVV.

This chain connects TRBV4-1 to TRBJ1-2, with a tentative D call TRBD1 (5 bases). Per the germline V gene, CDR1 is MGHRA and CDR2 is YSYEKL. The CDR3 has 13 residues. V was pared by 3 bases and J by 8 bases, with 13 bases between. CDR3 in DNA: TGCGCCAGCAGCCACCCCAGGGCGCCCGGCTACACCTTC. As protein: CASSHPRAPGYTF.

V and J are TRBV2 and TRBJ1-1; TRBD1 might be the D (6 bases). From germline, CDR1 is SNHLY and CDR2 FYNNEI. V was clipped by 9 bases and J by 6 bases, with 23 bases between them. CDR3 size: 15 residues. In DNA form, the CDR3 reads TGTGCCAGTAGACAACAGGTCTCATCAGGGGCTGAAGCTTTCTTT. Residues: CASRQQVSSGAEAFF. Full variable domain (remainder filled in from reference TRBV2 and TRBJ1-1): EPEVTQTPSHQVTQMGQEVILRCVPISNHLYFYWYRQILGQKVEFLVSFYNNEISEKSEIFDDQFSVERPDGSNFTLKIRSTKLEDSAMYFCASRQQVSSGAEAFFGQGTRLTVV.

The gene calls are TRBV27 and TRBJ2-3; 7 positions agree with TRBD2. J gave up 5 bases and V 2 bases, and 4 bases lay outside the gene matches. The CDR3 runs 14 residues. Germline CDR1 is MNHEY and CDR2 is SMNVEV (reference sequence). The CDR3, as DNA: TGTGCCAGCAGTTTAGGGGGGGGGAAAGATACGCAGTATTTT. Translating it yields CASSLGGGKDTQYF.